Presented here are 29 T cell receptor beta chains from one specimen sequenced in a study of beta chain features in type 1 diabetes. TCRB transcripts that were expressed got sequenced, as all of the isolated RNA had been reverse transcribed. Libraries were prepared by immunoSEQ multiplex PCR; TCRdb keeps only in-frame clonotypes and omits some of them. The sample comprises 850,000 to 900,000 clones, roughly 16% of which are singletons, and 0.023% rests with the top ten. Source material: naive CD4+ T cells from blood. The receptors here all came from a woman between 18 and 29 years old in good health.

This clone turned up a few times. The chain has TRBV7-9 and TRBJ1-1; D not certain. CDR1 SEHNR and CDR2 FQNEAQ come from the germline V gene (reference sequence). V lost 1 base and J 6 bases, leaving 9 bases between the germline ends. The length of the CDR3 is 13 residues. CDR3 protein: CASSLGGWAEAFF. The CDR3 coding sequence is TGTGCCAGCAGCTTAGGGGGTTGGGCTGAAGCTTTCTTT.

This rearrangement joins TRBV5-1 to TRBJ2-3, with TRBD2 identical over 7 bases. Germline V gives CDR1 SGHRS, CDR2 YFSETQ. CDR3 length: 14 residues. Losses at the gene ends were 0 bases for V and 4 bases for J; bases not matched to a gene: 2. CDR3 sequence reads: CASSLGTSSDTQYF. The CDR3 DNA follows: TGCGCCAGCAGCTTGGGGACTAGTTCAGATACGCAGTATTTT.

The chain carries TRBV28 and TRBJ1-5, with 7 bases matching TRBD1. The CDR3 totals 14 residues. V gave up 11 bases and J gave up 7 bases; unmatched junction bases: 14. CDR1 is MDHEN, CDR2 SYDVKM, per germline. Here the CDR3 DNA reads TGTGCCTGTCTTCAGGGGGGACGAGCGCAGCCCCAGCATTTT. It specifies CACLQGGRAQPQHF.

This clone was detected only a few times. The V gene is TRBV18, the J gene TRBJ1-4, with D hard to call. The V gene's germline CDR1 is KGHSH and CDR2 LQKENI. The V end was cut by 3 bases, the J end by 8 bases, with 13 bases between. The CDR3 runs 14 residues. CDR3 nucleotides: TGTGCCAGCTCACCGACCCCCGTCCCCGAAAAACTGTTTTTT. Protein sequence: CASSPTPVPEKLFF. The variable domain in full, with the rest retrieved from reference TRBV18 and TRBJ1-4, is NAGVMQNPRHLVRRRGQEARLRCSPMKGHSHVYWYRQLPEEGLKFMVYLQKENIIDESGMPKERFSAEFPKEGPSILRIQQVVRGDSAAYFCASSPTPVPEKLFFGSGTQLSVL.

The chain carries TRBV29-1 and TRBJ1-2; D is undetermined. V was clipped by 4 bases and J by 4 bases, with 13 bases between them. CDR3 length equals 13 residues. Germline V gene lookup returns CDR1 SQVTM and CDR2 ANQGSEA. Here the CDR3 reads CSVGWAYGYGYTF. The CDR3 coding sequence is TGCAGCGTTGGGTGGGCTTACGGCTATGGCTACACCTTC.

This clone came up a few times. This chain connects TRBV5-1 to TRBJ1-5, with D tentatively TRBD1 (6 bases). This CDR3 contains 14 residues. Germline CDR1 is SGHRS and CDR2 is YFSETQ. Trimming pared 1 base from V and 5 bases from J, leaving 10 bases between. CDR3 amino acids: CASSLLAGDQPQHF. CDR3 DNA sequence: TGCGCCAGCAGCTTGTTGGCAGGGGATCAGCCCCAGCATTTT.

The J gene is TRBJ1-1, the V gene TRBV11-2; D perhaps matches TRBD1 (6 bases). Trimming removed 8 bases from V and 1 base from J, with 8 bases in between. Germline V lookup: CDR1 SGHAT, CDR2 FQNNGV. This CDR3 spans 12 amino acids. The CDR3 region has the DNA TGTGCCAGCGAGGGGGAGAACACTGAAGCTTTCTTT. Protein: CASEGENTEAFF. The full variable domain, in which reference TRBV11-2 and TRBJ1-1 provide the parts outside the CDR3, is EAGVAQSPRYKIIEKRQSVAFWCNPISGHATLYWYQQILGQGPKLLIQFQNNGVVDDSQLPKDRFSAERLKGVDSTLKIQPAKLEDSAVYLCASEGENTEAFFGQGTRLTVV.

This clone was counted a single time. The V and J genes are TRBV4-2 and TRBJ2-7, with D possibly matching TRBD2 (6 bases). Trimming took off 2 bases at V and 2 bases at J, with 13 bases between the two ends. CDR1 and CDR2 from the germline V gene are LGHNA and YNFKEQ. This CDR3 is 15 amino acids long. The CDR3 DNA reads TGTGCCAGCAGCCAAAATCTGGACTACACCTACGAGCAGTACTTC. Translated, it gives CASSQNLDYTYEQYF.

This clone has more than one count but fewer than ten. The gene calls are TRBV5-1 and TRBJ2-1, with TRBD2 identical over 7 bases. Germline assignment: CDR1 SGHRS and CDR2 YFSETQ. CDR3 length: 14 amino acids. The J segment lost 0 bases and the V segment lost 4 bases, leaving 1 base of the junction unmatched. The CDR3 sequence is CASSSGNSYNEQFF. The CDR3 nucleotides are TGCGCCAGCAGCAGCGGGAACTCCTACAATGAGCAGTTCTTC.

This clone appeared a few times. The chain carries TRBV18 and TRBJ2-7; D unresolved. V gave up 8 bases and J gave up 2 bases, with 7 bases separating them. There are 11 residues in the CDR3. The V gene's germline CDR1 is KGHSH and CDR2 LQKENI. CDR3 sequence: CASATTYEQYF. The CDR3 DNA is TGTGCCAGCGCAACAACCTACGAGCAGTACTTC.

The chain combines TRBV20-1 with TRBJ2-5; possible D gene TRBD2, 6 bases. CDR3 length: 11 amino acids. The V gene's germline CDR1 is DFQATT and CDR2 SNEGSKA (reference sequence). The V end was cut by 3 bases, the J end by 9 bases, with 11 bases between. The CDR3 DNA sequence: TGCAGTGCTAGCGGAGGGAAGCCCCAGTACTTC. It encodes CSASGGKPQYF.

There are a few counts of this clone. The chain joins TRBV15 to TRBJ1-5; 7 positions match TRBD1. The J segment lost 0 bases and the V segment lost 0 bases, leaving 5 bases of the junction unmatched. The CDR3 has 17 residues. Germline CDR1 LNHNV, CDR2 YYDKDF (reference sequence). The chain's CDR3 is CATSRDRGGYSNQPQHF. The CDR3 nucleotides read TGTGCCACCAGCAGAGATCGAGGGGGCTATAGCAATCAGCCCCAGCATTTT.

The chain recombines TRBV10-3 with TRBJ1-1; D call uncertain. V gave up 2 bases and J gave up 1 base, with 8 bases separating them. CDR1 ENHRY and CDR2 SYGVKD come from the germline V gene. This CDR3 has 14 residues. CDR3 loop: CAISELQKNTEAFF. In DNA form, the CDR3 reads TGTGCCATCAGTGAGCTACAGAAGAACACTGAAGCTTTCTTT.

Only a few counts were recorded for this clone. The V gene is TRBV5-8, the J gene TRBJ2-3; D gene unclear. The V gene's germline CDR1 is SGHTS and CDR2 YDEGEE. The CDR3 has 15 residues. Trimming cost V 1 base and J 5 bases, with 14 bases left between them. CDR3 sequence reads: CASSLFAAGEDTQYF. The CDR3 DNA reads as TGTGCCAGCAGCTTGTTCGCCGCAGGTGAAGATACGCAGTATTTT.

This clone was counted only a few times. The rearrangement uses TRBV6-5 and TRBJ2-3; the match to TRBD1 covers 8 bases. Germline-derived CDR1 and CDR2 are MNHEY and SVGAGI. The V gene end was trimmed by 2 bases and the J gene end by 4 bases; junction bases not matched to a gene: 8. The CDR3 is 16 amino acids. CDR3 DNA: TGTGCCAGCAGTTACCGCGGGACAGGAAGGGCAGATACGCAGTATTTT. The encoded protein is CASSYRGTGRADTQYF.

The chain couples TRBV6-5 to TRBJ2-1; 10 bases agree with TRBD2. Germline assignment: CDR1 MNHEY and CDR2 SVGAGI. The CDR3 is 14 amino acids. The J segment lost 9 bases and the V segment lost 0 bases, leaving 2 bases of the junction unmatched. CDR3 bases: TGTGCCAGCAGTTACTCAAGCGGGAGGGCTGAGCAGTTCTTC. As protein: CASSYSSGRAEQFF.

V gene TRBV15 combines with J gene TRBJ2-5, with TRBD1 matching 7 bases. V shed 2 bases and J 5 bases; nucleotides not matched to a gene: 8. The CDR3 sequence is 15 residues long. Looked up from germline, CDR1 is LNHNV and CDR2 is YYDKDF (reference sequence). CDR3 nucleotides: TGTGCCACCAGCAGATCACCGACAGGGATGGAGACCCAGTACTTC. It encodes CATSRSPTGMETQYF.

Notes on this clone: The same CDR3 is also encoded by other DNA sequences in this sample. V and J are TRBV2 and TRBJ1-4, with TRBD1 matching over 8 bases. V lost 4 bases and J lost 7; bases outside the gene matches: 5. Germline values: CDR1 SNHLY, CDR2 FYNNEI. The CDR3 consists of 14 residues. This CDR3 is CASSVRQGSEKLFF. Written as DNA, the CDR3 is TGTGCCAGCAGTGTAAGACAGGGGAGTGAAAAACTGTTTTTT.

The chain is built from TRBV19 and TRBJ2-7; 7 positions match TRBD2. This CDR3 comprises 13 residues. The trim removed 10 bases at V and 7 bases at J, leaving 13 bases unmatched. Germline V gene data show CDR1 as LNHDA and CDR2 as SQIVND (reference sequence). CDR3: CATTERGEREQYF. DNA for the CDR3: TGTGCCACCACCGAGCGGGGAGAGCGGGAGCAGTACTTC.

The CDR3 nucleotides read TGCGCCAGCAGCGTCTATCTAGCGGGAGACGCAGATACGCAGTATTTT. Residues: CASSVYLAGDADTQYF. V gene TRBV5-1 combines with J gene TRBJ2-3, with 10 bases identical to TRBD2. Germline values: CDR1 SGHRS, CDR2 YFSETQ. J lost 4 bases, V lost 4 bases, and 9 bases had no gene match. This CDR3 comprises 16 residues. The whole variable domain, remainder taken from reference TRBV5-1 and TRBJ2-3, is KAGVTQTPRYLIKTRGQQVTLSCSPISGHRSVSWYQQTPGQGLQFLFEYFSETQRNKGNFPGRFSGRQFSNSRSEMNVSTLELGDSALYLCASSVYLAGDADTQYFGPGTRLTVL.

V gene TRBV5-1 combines with J gene TRBJ2-2, with a tentative D call TRBD1 (6 bases). Per the germline V gene, CDR1 is SGHRS and CDR2 is YFSETQ. V lost 0 bases and J lost 6, with 15 bases in between. CDR3 length: 16 amino acids. The CDR3 here is CASSLAQTGSPGELFF. The CDR3 DNA reads TGCGCCAGCAGCTTGGCCCAAACAGGGTCTCCCGGGGAGCTGTTTTTT. Full variable domain (outside the CDR3, taken from reference TRBV5-1 and TRBJ2-2): KAGVTQTPRYLIKTRGQQVTLSCSPISGHRSVSWYQQTPGQGLQFLFEYFSETQRNKGNFPGRFSGRQFSNSRSEMNVSTLELGDSALYLCASSLAQTGSPGELFFGEGSRLTVL.

The chain links TRBV7-3 to TRBJ1-1; no clear D. Trimming cost V 0 bases and J 2 bases, with 4 bases left between them. Germline loops: CDR1 SGHTA, CDR2 FQGTGA. The CDR3 contains 13 residues. The CDR3: CASSLTFNTEAFF. CDR3 in DNA: TGTGCCAGCAGCTTAACGTTTAACACTGAAGCTTTCTTT.

This chain connects TRBV7-9 to TRBJ2-1; D unclear. The germline V gene has CDR1 SEHNR and CDR2 FQNEAQ (reference sequence). Between the trimmed V and J ends, which lost 8 bases and 12 bases, there was a span of 17 bases. CDR3 length: 12 amino acids. The CDR3 region is CASLPVGSRQFF. The CDR3 DNA is TGTGCCAGCCTTCCTGTAGGTAGTAGGCAGTTCTTC.

This clone was observed a few times. The chain is built from TRBV7-9 and TRBJ2-2, with 10 nucleotides matching TRBD2. CDR3 size: 16 residues. V trimming: 2 bases; J trimming: 2 bases; junction bases outside the gene matches: 2. The germline gives CDR1 SEHNR, CDR2 FQNEAQ (reference sequence). The CDR3 DNA reads as TGTGCCAGCAGCTTAACTAGCGGGATTAACACCGGGGAGCTGTTTTTT. Translation gives CASSLTSGINTGELFF.

This clone was picked up a small number of times. CDR3 amino acids: CASSLDPSARGELFF. The CDR3 bases are TGTGCCAGCAGCTTAGACCCCTCGGCTAGGGGGGAGCTGTTTTTT. The V gene is TRBV7-2, the J gene TRBJ2-2, with unresolved D. This CDR3 has 15 residues. The V end was cut by 1 base, the J end by 8 bases, with 14 bases between. Germline V lookup: CDR1 SGHTA, CDR2 FQGNSA.

This clone was picked up a small number of times. The chain employs TRBV7-2 and TRBJ2-7; 7 nucleotides align to TRBD2. This CDR3 is 13 amino acids long. Germline values: CDR1 SGHTA, CDR2 FQGNSA. Unmatched junction bases numbered 4, after V lost 5 bases and J lost 3 bases. The CDR3: CASSPAGVYEQYF. In DNA form, the CDR3 reads TGTGCCAGCAGCCCCGCGGGAGTCTACGAGCAGTACTTC.

This sequence joins TRBV27 and TRBJ2-3; D is uncertain. The germline V gene encodes CDR1 MNHEY and CDR2 SMNVEV (reference sequence). The CDR3 is 13 amino acids. The germline V and J ends were trimmed by 3 bases and 2 bases, with 6 bases remaining between them. The chain's CDR3 is CASSFRTTDTQYF. In nucleotides, the CDR3 is TGTGCCAGCAGTTTTCGCACCACAGATACGCAGTATTTT.

The rearrangement joins TRBV7-2 to TRBJ2-1; TRBD2 might be the D (7 bases). Trimming stripped 5 bases from V and 4 bases from J, with 18 bases between. The germline CDR1 and CDR2 sequences are SGHTA and FQGNSA. The CDR3 contains 16 residues. In DNA, the CDR3 is TGTGCCAGCAGCCCCCAAGGGGGAGGGCTATACAATGAGCAGTTCTTC. Translation gives CASSPQGGGLYNEQFF.

The gene calls are TRBV9 and TRBJ2-1; TRBD2 matches at 10 bases. Germline V gene lookup returns CDR1 SGDLS and CDR2 YYNGEE. The CDR3 runs 16 residues. V was clipped by 4 bases and J by 4 bases; unmatched bases: 8. CDR3: CASSPWRTSGYNEQFF. As DNA, the CDR3 is TGTGCCAGCAGCCCATGGAGGACTAGCGGATACAATGAGCAGTTCTTC.